The 14 T cell receptor beta chains in this list originate from one sample, sequenced in a study of Graves' ophthalmopathy and Graves' hyperthyroidism. Investigators amplified TCR beta CDR3 regions from RNA transcripts. HTBI primers served in a first-round RT-PCR, which a second-round multiplex PCR followed. TCRdb analysed the multiplex PCR reads with MiXCR anew, one entry per CDR3 protein. The sample includes approximately 640,000 distinct CDR3 sequences, over 40% of them seen just once. Sequencing was carried out using peripheral blood. The receptors originated from an adult man with Graves' ophthalmopathy.

This clonotype was counted a few times. The chain is built from TRBV7-2 and TRBJ1-5; D unclear. Germline CDR1 reads SGHTA; CDR2 reads FQGNSA. The CDR3 totals 13 residues. Trimming shortened V by 11 bases and J by 3 bases, and 14 bases separated the two germline ends. CDR3 sequence: CAWSVHHNQPQHF. The CDR3 coding sequence is TGTGCCTGGAGTGTACACCACAATCAGCCCCAGCATTTT.

The chain uses TRBV7-9 and TRBJ2-7; 15 nucleotides align to TRBD2. The junction had 4 bases not matched to a gene; V was cut back by 3 bases and J by 4 bases. Germline CDR1 is SEHNR and CDR2 is FQNEAQ (reference sequence). The CDR3 extends over 16 amino acids. CDR3: CASSFGTSGRMYEQYF. The CDR3 bases are TGTGCCAGCAGCTTCGGGACTAGCGGGAGGATGTACGAGCAGTACTTC.

Worth noting for this clonotype: This may be a read error: a much more frequent sequence differs by one nucleotide. V is TRBV20-1 and J is TRBJ1-4; D remains unclear. V was clipped by 5 bases and J by 8 bases, with 15 bases between them. Germline CDR1 DFQATT, CDR2 SNEGSKA (reference sequence). The CDR3 spans 13 residues. CDR3 amino acids: CSAWRTASEKLFF. The CDR3 DNA sequence: TGCAGTGCTTGGAGGACGGCGAGCGAAAAACTGTTTTTT.

The rearrangement joins TRBV4-3 to TRBJ2-3, with 9 bases aligning to TRBD2. Per the germline V gene, CDR1 is LGHNA and CDR2 is YSLEER. The CDR3 contains 18 residues. The V gene end was trimmed by 2 bases and the J gene end by 0 bases; junction bases not matched to a gene: 9. CDR3 region: CASSQWGSGLASTDTQYF. For the CDR3, the DNA is TGCGCCAGCAGCCAATGGGGATCGGGACTAGCTAGCACAGATACGCAGTATTTT.

This clonotype has a handful of counts. This sequence joins TRBV20-1 and TRBJ1-5, with D hard to call. This CDR3 is built from 15 residues. V was clipped by 3 bases and J by 2 bases, with 14 bases between them. Germline V gives CDR1 DFQATT, CDR2 SNEGSKA (reference sequence). CDR3 in amino acids: CSARGLGRGNQPQHF. CDR3 coding DNA: TGCAGTGCTAGGGGGTTGGGGAGAGGCAATCAGCCCCAGCATTTT.

The chain carries TRBV27 and TRBJ1-6, with D possibly matching TRBD1 (6 bases). Germline lookup yields CDR1 MNHEY and CDR2 SMNVEV (reference sequence). Trimming left V 4 bases short and J 5 bases short, with 18 bases between. CDR3 size: 17 residues. The CDR3 loop is CASSSLQGGRHNSPLHF. CDR3 coding DNA: TGTGCCAGCAGTTCACTACAAGGGGGGCGGCATAATTCACCCCTCCACTTT.

The J gene is TRBJ1-3, the V gene TRBV7-9; possibly TRBD1 for D (5 bases). Germline V gene sequence: CDR1 SEHNR, CDR2 FQNEAQ (reference sequence). This CDR3 comprises 13 residues. Trimming pared 5 bases from V and 7 bases from J, leaving 12 bases between. The CDR3, as DNA: TGTGCCAGCAGCGCGACAGAGCGGAACACCATATATTTT. It yields the protein CASSATERNTIYF.

The rearrangement joins TRBV10-3 to TRBJ1-6; tentatively, D is TRBD1 (5 bases). Germline V CDR1 and CDR2: ENHRY, SYGVKD. V lost 10 bases to trimming and J lost 7 bases, with 17 bases between them. This CDR3 contains 14 residues. The CDR3 DNA reads TGTGCCAGCGGCCCTCCAGGGAACAATTCACCCCTCCACTTT. It is translated as CASGPPGNNSPLHF.

The gene calls are TRBV25-1 and TRBJ2-5; a possible D gene is TRBD2 (6 bases). Trimming left V 1 base short and J 11 bases short, with 20 bases between. From germline, CDR1 is MGHDK and CDR2 SYGVNS. This CDR3 is built from 15 residues. The CDR3 spells CASSELAGSRNEQYF. CDR3 sequence (DNA): TGTGCCAGCAGTGAATTGGCGGGGAGTCGGAATGAGCAGTACTTC.

V and J are TRBV6-5 and TRBJ2-2, with a weak D call TRBD2 (5 bases). Per germline, CDR1 MNHEY and CDR2 SVGAGI. The CDR3 runs to 13 residues. V dropped 8 bases and J dropped 0 bases, with 7 bases sitting between them. The DNA for the CDR3 is TGTGCCAGCGCGAGGGCGAACACCGGGGAGCTGTTTTTT. It is translated as CASARANTGELFF.

The chain recombines TRBV7-6 with TRBJ2-7, with unresolved D. V shed 1 base and J shed 7 bases, with 14 bases lying between them. Germline V gene lookup returns CDR1 SGHVS and CDR2 FNYEAQ. The CDR3 spans 14 residues. CDR3 DNA sequence: TGTGCCAGCAGCTTAGACCCAGAAACCGGGGAGCAGTACTTC. This codes for CASSLDPETGEQYF.

The chain joins TRBV7-3 to TRBJ2-3; 8 nucleotides line up with TRBD2. The CDR3 is 16 amino acids. Germline trimming cut 5 bases from V and 2 bases from J; bases unmatched to any gene: 9. Germline V CDR1 and CDR2: SGHTA, FQGTGA. The CDR3 nucleotides read TGTGCCAGCAGCCAAGGCCCGGGAGGGCCCACAGATACGCAGTATTTT. This gives the protein CASSQGPGGPTDTQYF.

A word on this clonotype: A clone one base away is much larger, so this may be a read error. This chain links TRBV7-2 with TRBJ2-7, with D perhaps matching TRBD1 (5 bases). Germline values: CDR1 SGHTA, CDR2 FQGNSA. The V and J ends lost 5 bases and 3 bases respectively, with 17 bases between them. CDR3 length: 15 residues. The CDR3 loop reads CASSPTPTVFYEQYF. The CDR3 nucleotides are TGTGCCAGCAGCCCGACACCGACAGTCTTCTACGAGCAGTACTTC.

The table lists this clonotype with many counts. The V and J genes are TRBV10-3 and TRBJ2-7; D is possibly TRBD1 (5 bases). Germline CDR1 ENHRY, CDR2 SYGVKD. The CDR3 totals 15 residues. The V and J ends lost 6 bases and 2 bases respectively, with 17 bases between them. DNA for the CDR3: TGTGCCATCAGCCCCGGAAGGGGTCACGCCTACGAGCAGTACTTC. It codes for CAISPGRGHAYEQYF.